This TCR beta chain was recorded in a study of CXCR3-negative and CXCR3-positive naive CD8 T cells. Libraries of TRB cDNA were made by 5' RACE and carried UMIs. TCRdb re-called the 5' RACE reads and shows each CDR3 protein once, DNA omitted. This sample contains about 84,000 distinct CDR3 sequences. The naive CD8+ gate required CD45RO-CCR7+CD27+CD95- phenotype. Study-wide findings and caveats: The TRBV-TRBJ usage of naive CXCR3-negative and CXCR3-positive cells was similar, but that of memory cells differed. CXCR3-positive naive cells carried more hydrophobic TRB CDR3s than CXCR3-negative naive cells did.

The V gene's germline CDR1 is LNHDA and CDR2 SQIVND (reference sequence). The CDR3 totals 16 residues. Turning to this clonotype: Its antigen is currently unknown.

This sequence was found in a human donor in good health. Some clones in this sample may be carry-over from other donors' samples. Input material: naive CXCR3+ CD8+ T cells from blood. The subset here: CD45RO-CCR7+CD27+CD95- naive CD8+ T cells expressing CXCR3 (TNR3+). The chain has TRBV19 and TRBJ1-6; the TCRdb call, TRBD1, lacks DNA for checking. CDR3 amino acids: CASSPTDSSYNSPLHF.